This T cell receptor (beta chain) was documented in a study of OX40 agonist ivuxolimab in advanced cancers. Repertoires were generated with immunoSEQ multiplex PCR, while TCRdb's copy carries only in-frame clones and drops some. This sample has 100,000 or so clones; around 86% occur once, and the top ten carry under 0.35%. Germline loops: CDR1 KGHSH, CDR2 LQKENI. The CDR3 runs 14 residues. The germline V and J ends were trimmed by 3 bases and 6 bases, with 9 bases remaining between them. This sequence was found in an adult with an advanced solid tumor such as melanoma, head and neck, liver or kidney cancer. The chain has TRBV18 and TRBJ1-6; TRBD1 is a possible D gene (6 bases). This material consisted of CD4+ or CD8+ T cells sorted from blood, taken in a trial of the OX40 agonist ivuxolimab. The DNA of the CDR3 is TGTGCCAGCTCACCTACAGGGAGTAATTCACCCCTCCACTTT. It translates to CASSPTGSNSPLHF.